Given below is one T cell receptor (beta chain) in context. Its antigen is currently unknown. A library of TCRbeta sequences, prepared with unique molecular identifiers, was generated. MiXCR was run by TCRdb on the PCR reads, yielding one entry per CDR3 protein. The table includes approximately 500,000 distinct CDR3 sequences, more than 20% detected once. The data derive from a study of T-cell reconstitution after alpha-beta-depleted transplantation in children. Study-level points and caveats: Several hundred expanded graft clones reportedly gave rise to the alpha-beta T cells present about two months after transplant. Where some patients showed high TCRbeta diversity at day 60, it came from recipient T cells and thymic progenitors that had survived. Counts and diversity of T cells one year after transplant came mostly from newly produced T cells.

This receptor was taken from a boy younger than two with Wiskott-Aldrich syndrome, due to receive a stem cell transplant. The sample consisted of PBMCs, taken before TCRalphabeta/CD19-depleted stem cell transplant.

CDR3 DNA: TGTGCCAGCAGTTTACCGGGAGTAGTCGGCAATGAGCAGTTCTTC. This translates into CASSLPGVVGNEQFF. V gene TRBV12-3 or TRBV12-4 combines with J gene TRBJ2-1; D is perhaps TRBD2 (6 bases). The CDR3 totals 15 residues. Trimming removed 2 bases at V and 6 bases at J, with 14 bases between.